This T cell receptor (beta chain) was recorded in a study of siplizumab effects on memory and regulatory T cells. In regard to this clone: Its antigen is still unknown.

Only in-frame clones appear in the TCRdb table, and some are missing; sequencing was by immunoSEQ multiplex PCR. This sample has some 97,000 clones, with around 94% found just once. Findings of the study overall: Memory T cells appeared less diverse than naive cells, which seemed to contribute substantially to alloresponse.

Germline V gives CDR1 WSHSY, CDR2 SAAADI. V was clipped by 3 bases and J by 8 bases, with 10 bases between them. The length of the CDR3 is 13 residues. This chain connects TRBV10-2 to TRBJ2-2; weak D call: TRBD1 (6 bases). The sample taken for sequencing was Tregs sorted from blood. This clonotype was sampled from a human donor in good health. In nucleotides, the CDR3 is TGCGCCAGCAGTGACTACAGGGAAGGGGAGCTGTTTTTT. Its translation: CASSDYREGELFF.